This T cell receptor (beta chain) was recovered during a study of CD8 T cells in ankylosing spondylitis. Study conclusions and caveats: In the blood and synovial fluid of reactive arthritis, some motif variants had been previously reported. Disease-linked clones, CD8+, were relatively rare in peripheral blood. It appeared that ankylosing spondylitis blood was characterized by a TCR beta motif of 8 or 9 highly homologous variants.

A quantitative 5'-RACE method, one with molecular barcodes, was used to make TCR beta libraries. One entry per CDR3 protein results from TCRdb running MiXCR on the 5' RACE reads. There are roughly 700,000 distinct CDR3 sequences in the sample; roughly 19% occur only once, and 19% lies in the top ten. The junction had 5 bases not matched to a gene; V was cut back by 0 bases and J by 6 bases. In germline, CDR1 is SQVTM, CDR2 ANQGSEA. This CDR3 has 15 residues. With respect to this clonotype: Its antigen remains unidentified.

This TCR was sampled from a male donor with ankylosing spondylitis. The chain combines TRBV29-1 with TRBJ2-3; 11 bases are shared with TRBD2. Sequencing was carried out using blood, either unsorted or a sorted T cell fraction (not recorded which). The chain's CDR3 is CSVEDHLAGGDTQYF. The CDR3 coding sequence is TGCAGCGTTGAAGACCATCTAGCGGGAGGCGATACGCAGTATTTT.